Sequencing of this T cell receptor beta chain was carried out in a study of T cell responses to AZD1222 COVID-19 vaccine (dated by TCRdb to the early 2020s). In the study overall: Because spike-specific TCR depth and breadth did not differ between the two schedules, AZD1222 recipients who got a second dose at roughly 4 weeks were pooled with those who got a second dose at roughly 12 weeks. A total of under 250 trial participants underwent TCR sequencing, of whom 207 had received two doses of AZD1222 and some 26 had received two doses of the MenACWY control vaccine. Trial participants were enrolled by age into subgroups of 18-55, 56-69 and 70-plus years, and roughly 150, 30 and 60 TCR-sequenced participants, respectively, were included in these subgroups. What the work shows at the level of the full study, not this receptor alone: Because no day 14 peak-response samples were available, the repertoires could be characterized only after the peak T cell response. Most participants were white British and females outnumbered males, and the authors suggested that clonal diversity may have been underestimated. CD4 TCRs associated with the vaccine covered the entire spike protein, and the dominant responses were in regions 160-218 and 743-854. Spike-specific TCR breadth and depth rose significantly after two AZD1222 doses compared with day 0 and with MenACWY recipients. Conclusions about previously exposed vaccinees are limited because only a handful of AZD1222 recipients were SARS-CoV-2 seropositive at baseline. In the small 56-69-year group, the increase in depth fell short of significance, most likely because of low power. Epitopes outside the regions mutated in the B.1.351 and B.1.1.7 variants were reportedly recognized by nearly half of the unique spike-specific TCRs.

The time point label, as the study defines it: baseline before first vaccination. Vaccinee samples came from UK trials COV001 and COV002, including a single-blind randomized controlled phase 2/3 trial of AZD1222 (ChAdOx1 nCoV-19) in healthy adults. Trial participant PBMC samples were collected at day 0 and day 28 after the second dose for TCRbeta chain sequencing. V loses 4 bases, J loses 3 bases, and the germline ends lie 17 bases apart. The CDR3 goes from the cysteine to the phenylalanine over 16 residues. The retained sequence is limited to the CDR3, 48 bases, with the frame set at the first base. The germline V gene encodes CDR1 MNHEY and CDR2 SVGAGI. The CDR3 regions of human TCRbeta chains were analyzed by immunosequencing. Regarding the original processing steps: Repertoire TCRs were matched against a reference library of SARS-CoV-2-specific TCRs generated with the MIRA antigen-specificity platform. Breadth was defined as the fraction of unique TCRs that were SARS-CoV-2-associated. Depth was defined as the fraction of total T cells that were SARS-CoV-2-associated. Using the MIRA data, each spike-specific TCR was assigned both to the spike region to which the TCR was reactive and to a CD4 or CD8 class. Log10-transformed breadth and depth values were compared by one-way ANOVA with Sidak's multiple comparisons tests. This immuneACCESS table, as held by TCRdb, lists in-frame sequences with V and J called but not all clones. Of the missing ones, under half trace to an unresolved V gene in checked studies; the others have no known cause. From that table come the V and J calls and clone size; the DNA was used to work out D and trimming. This sample lists fewer than 110,000 clones; 90% were detected once. The top ten constitute 4% to 6% of the sample.

As for this clone: It has no known antigen specificity. No base-level quality is on record; no much larger clone is a single base apart.

This specimen consisted of peripheral blood, obtained on day 0 of AZD1222 vaccination. The sequence derives from an adult in good health. The V and J genes are TRBV6-5 and TRBJ2-3; no D gene is confidently identified. The CDR3 has the sequence CASSSNKLSRTDTQYF. The nucleotide sequence reads as follows: TGTGCCAGCAGTTCTAACAAACTTTCTAGGACAGATACGCAGTATTTT.